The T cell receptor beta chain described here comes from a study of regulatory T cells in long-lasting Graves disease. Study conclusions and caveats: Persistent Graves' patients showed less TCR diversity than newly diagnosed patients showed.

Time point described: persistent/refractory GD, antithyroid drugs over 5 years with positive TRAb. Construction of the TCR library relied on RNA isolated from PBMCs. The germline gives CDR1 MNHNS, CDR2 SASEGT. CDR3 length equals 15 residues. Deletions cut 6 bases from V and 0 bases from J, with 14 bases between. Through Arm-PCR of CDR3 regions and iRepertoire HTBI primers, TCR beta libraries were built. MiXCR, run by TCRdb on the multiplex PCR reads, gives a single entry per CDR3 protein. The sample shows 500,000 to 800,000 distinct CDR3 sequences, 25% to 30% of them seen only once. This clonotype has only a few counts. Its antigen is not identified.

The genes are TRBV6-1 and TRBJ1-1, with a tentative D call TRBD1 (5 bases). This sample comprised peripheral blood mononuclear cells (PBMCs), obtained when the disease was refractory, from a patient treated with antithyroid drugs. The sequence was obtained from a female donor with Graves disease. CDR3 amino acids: CASRSTGLMNTEAFF. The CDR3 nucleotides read TGTGCCAGCAGGTCAACAGGACTGATGAACACTGAAGCTTTCTTT.